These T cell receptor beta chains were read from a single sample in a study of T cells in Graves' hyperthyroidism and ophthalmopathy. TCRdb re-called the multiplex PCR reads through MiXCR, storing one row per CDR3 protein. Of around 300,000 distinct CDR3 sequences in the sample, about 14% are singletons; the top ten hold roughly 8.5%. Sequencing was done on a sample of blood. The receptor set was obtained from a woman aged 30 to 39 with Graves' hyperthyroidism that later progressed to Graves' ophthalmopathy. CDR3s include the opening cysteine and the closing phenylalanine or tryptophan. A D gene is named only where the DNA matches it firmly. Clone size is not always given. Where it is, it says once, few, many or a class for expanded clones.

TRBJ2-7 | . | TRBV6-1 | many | CATLTGGSNSYEQYF | TGTGCCACCCTCACAGGCGGGTCCAATAGCTACGAGCAGTACTTC
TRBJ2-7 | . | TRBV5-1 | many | CASSLGAVSSYEQYF | TGCGCCAGCAGCTTGGGAGCGGTGAGCTCCTACGAGCAGTACTTC
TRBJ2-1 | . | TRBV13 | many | CASSFGPSLNEQFF | TGTGCCAGCAGCTTTGGACCATCCCTTAATGAGCAGTTCTTC
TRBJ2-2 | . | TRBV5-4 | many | CASSRSGGGSGELFF | TGTGCCAGCAGCCGTTCGGGGGGCGGAAGCGGGGAGCTGTTTTTT
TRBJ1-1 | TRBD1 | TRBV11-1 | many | CASSPDRDSDTEAFF | TGTGCCAGCAGTCCAGACAGGGATTCAGACACTGAAGCTTTCTTT
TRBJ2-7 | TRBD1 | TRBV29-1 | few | CSVGTPGQGISYEQYF | TGCAGCGTTGGGACGCCGGGACAGGGGATATCCTACGAGCAGTACTTC
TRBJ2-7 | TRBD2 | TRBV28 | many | CAHARGGVGSYEQYF | TGTGCCCACGCCCGGGGGGGAGTGGGGTCCTACGAGCAGTACTTC
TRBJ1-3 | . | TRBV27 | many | CASSLSVLGSGNTIYF | TGTGCCAGCAGTTTATCTGTCTTGGGCTCTGGAAACACCATATATTTT
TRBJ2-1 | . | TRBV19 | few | CASSLETRSNEQFF | TGTGCCAGTAGTTTAGAAACCCGATCCAATGAGCAGTTCTTC
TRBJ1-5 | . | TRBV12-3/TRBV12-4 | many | CASKGTDTQPQHF | TGTGCCAGCAAAGGGACGGACACACAGCCCCAGCATTTT
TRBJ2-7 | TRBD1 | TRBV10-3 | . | CAISIFNRDRSSYEQYF | TGTGCCATCAGTATTTTCAACCGGGACAGAAGCTCCTACGAGCAGTACTTC
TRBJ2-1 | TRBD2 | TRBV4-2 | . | CASSSGLVFPNEQFF | TGTGCCAGCAGCTCGGGACTAGTTTTTCCCAATGAGCAGTTCTTC
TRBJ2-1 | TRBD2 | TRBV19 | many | CATTLLAGVLDEQFF | TGTGCCACTACGTTACTAGCGGGAGTTTTAGATGAGCAGTTCTTC
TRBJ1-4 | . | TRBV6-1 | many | CASSRRQGLATNEKLFF | TGTGCCAGCAGTCGCCGGCAGGGCCTTGCAACTAATGAAAAACTGTTTTTT
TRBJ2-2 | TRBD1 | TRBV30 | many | CAWKGANTGELFF | TGTGCCTGGAAGGGGGCTAACACCGGGGAGCTGTTTTTT
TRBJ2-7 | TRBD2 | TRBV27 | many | CASSPPGLAGYQQYF | TGTGCCAGCAGTCCGCCGGGACTAGCGGGATATCAGCAGTACTTC
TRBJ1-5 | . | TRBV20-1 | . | CSASREEESGNNQPQHF | TGCAGTGCTAGCCGGGAGGAGGAATCAGGGAACAATCAGCCCCAGCATTTT
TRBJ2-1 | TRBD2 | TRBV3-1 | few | CASSQDGAGGYEQFF | TGTGCCAGCAGCCAAGATGGAGCGGGAGGCTACGAGCAGTTCTTC
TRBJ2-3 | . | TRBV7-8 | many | CASSSRRLDTQYF | TGTGCCAGCAGCTCCCGTAGGTTGGATACGCAGTATTTT
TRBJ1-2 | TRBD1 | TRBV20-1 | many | CSARGEGAQGYTF | TGCAGTGCTAGAGGGGAGGGGGCTCAAGGCTACACCTTC
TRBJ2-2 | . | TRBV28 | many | CASSLLAGELFF | TGTGCCAGCAGTTTATTGGCTGGGGAGCTGTTTTTT
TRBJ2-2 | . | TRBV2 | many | CASRRTETGELFF | TGTGCCAGCAGGAGGACTGAAACCGGGGAGCTGTTTTTT
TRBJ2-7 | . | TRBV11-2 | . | CASSLESGHIYEQYF | TGTGCCAGCAGCTTAGAGTCCGGACATATCTACGAGCAGTACTTC
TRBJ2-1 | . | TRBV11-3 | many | CASSLEFRESDNEQFF | TGTGCCAGCAGCTTAGAGTTCCGGGAATCGGACAATGAGCAGTTCTTC
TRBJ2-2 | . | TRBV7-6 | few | CASSATGTHTGELFF | TGTGCCAGCAGCGCCACCGGGACACACACCGGGGAGCTGTTTTTT
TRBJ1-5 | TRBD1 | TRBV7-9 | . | CASSLVNRGRVDQPQHF | TGTGCCAGCAGCTTAGTAAACAGGGGTCGGGTTGACCAGCCCCAGCATTTT
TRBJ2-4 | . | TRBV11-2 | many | CASSLGQMGKNIQYF | TGTGCCAGCAGCTTAGGGCAGATGGGCAAAAACATTCAGTACTTC
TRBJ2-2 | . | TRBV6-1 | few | CASNKGMGELFF | TGTGCCAGCAACAAGGGAATGGGGGAGCTGTTTTTT
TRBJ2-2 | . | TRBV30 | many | CAWNGYTGELFF | TGTGCCTGGAACGGTTACACCGGGGAGCTGTTTTTT
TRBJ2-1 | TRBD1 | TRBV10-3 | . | CATKGTGVDEQFF | TGTGCCACCAAAGGGACAGGGGTCGATGAGCAGTTCTTC
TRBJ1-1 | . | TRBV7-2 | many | CASSFDRRTEAFF | TGTGCCAGCAGTTTTGACAGACGCACTGAAGCTTTCTTT
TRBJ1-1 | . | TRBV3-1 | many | CASSHGTLRNTEAFF | TGTGCCAGCAGCCACGGGACATTGAGGAACACTGAAGCTTTCTTT
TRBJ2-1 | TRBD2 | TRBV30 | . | CAWSPRGLAGGRNEQFF | TGTGCCTGGAGCCCCCGGGGACTAGCGGGAGGGAGGAATGAGCAGTTCTTC
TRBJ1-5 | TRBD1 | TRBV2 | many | CASSTQRGTGGQPQHF | TGTGCCAGCAGTACTCAGAGGGGGACAGGCGGACAGCCCCAGCATTTT
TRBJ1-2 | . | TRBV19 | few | CASTSPGGSYGYTF | TGTGCCAGTACCTCCCCCGGGGGATCCTATGGCTACACCTTC
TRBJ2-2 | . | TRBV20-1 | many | CSSQTNTGELFF | TGCAGTTCACAGACGAACACCGGGGAGCTGTTTTTT
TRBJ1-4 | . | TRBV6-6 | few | CASSYGGFNEKLFF | TGTGCCAGCAGTTACGGGGGGTTTAACGAAAAACTGTTTTTT
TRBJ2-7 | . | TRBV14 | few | CASSPIHSYSYEQYF | TGTGCCAGCAGCCCAATCCACAGTTACTCCTACGAGCAGTACTTC
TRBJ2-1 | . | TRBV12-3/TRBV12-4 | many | CASMRIRGELLSGEQFF | TGTGCCAGCATGAGAATCAGGGGCGAGTTGTTGTCGGGTGAGCAGTTCTTC
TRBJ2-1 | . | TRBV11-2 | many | CASSLVLLDNEQFF | TGTGCCAGCAGCTTAGTTTTGCTTGATAATGAGCAGTTCTTC
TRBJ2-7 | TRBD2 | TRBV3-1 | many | CASSLQTGLAGVYEQYF | TGTGCCAGCAGCCTCCAAACGGGACTAGCGGGCGTCTACGAGCAGTACTTC
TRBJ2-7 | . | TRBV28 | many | CASSSVWRIYEQYF | TGTGCCAGCAGTTCGGTCTGGCGGATCTACGAGCAGTACTTC
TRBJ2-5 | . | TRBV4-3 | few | CASSHFPQEETQYF | TGCGCCAGCAGCCATTTCCCACAAGAAGAGACCCAGTACTTC
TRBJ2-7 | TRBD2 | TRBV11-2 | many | CASGGLYNAYEQYF | TGTGCCAGCGGGGGACTATATAACGCCTACGAGCAGTACTTC
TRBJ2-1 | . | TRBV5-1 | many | CASSYTSEQFF | TGCGCCAGCAGCTATACGAGTGAGCAGTTCTTC
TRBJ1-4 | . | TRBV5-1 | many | CASSSQGMNEKLFF | TGCGCCAGCAGCTCGCAGGGGATGAATGAAAAACTGTTTTTT
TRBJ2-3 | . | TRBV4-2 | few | CASSQSGSTSSTDTQYF | TGTGCCAGCAGCCAAAGTGGTTCAACCTCTAGCACAGATACGCAGTATTTT